The 18 T cell receptor beta chains below were found in one sample sequenced in a study of cytomegalovirus exposure and HLA in healthy donors. PCR was performed using 60 Vbeta and 13 Jbeta primers. Produced via immunoSEQ multiplex PCR; TCRdb's table is partial and in-frame only. Among roughly 180,000 clones listed, roughly four fifths were seen once. Input material: PBMCs. These TCRs come from a girl aged 5-17 years in good health and CMV-seropositive.

The count of this clone is one. DNA for the CDR3: TGTGCCAGCACTGAGCGGGACTCGGTAGATACGCAGTATTTT. Amino acid sequence: CASTERDSVDTQYF. V and J are TRBV2 and TRBJ2-3; TRBD2 matches at 7 bases. Trimming at V came to 7 bases and at J to 5 bases, leaving 9 bases not matched to a gene. CDR1 SNHLY and CDR2 FYNNEI come from the germline V gene. CDR3 length equals 14 residues.

CDR3 DNA sequence: TGTGCCAGCAGCGTAGATATCGGCAGGGCCTACAATGAGCAGTTCTTC. Its translation: CASSVDIGRAYNEQFF. The chain is built from TRBV9 and TRBJ2-1, with D possibly matching TRBD1 (5 bases). The CDR3 runs 16 residues. Germline loops: CDR1 SGDLS, CDR2 YYNGEE. V was pared by 0 bases and J by 2 bases, with 12 bases between.

This clone was found once. V and J are TRBV5-4 and TRBJ1-2, with TRBD1 as a possible D gene (6 bases). The CDR3 is 15 amino acids. Germline CDR1 reads SGHNT; CDR2 reads YYREEE (reference sequence). V was trimmed by 5 bases and J by 4 bases, leaving 18 bases between them. The CDR3 nucleotides are TGTGCCAGCAGACCCCTTGCGGGGGCGAGCTATGGCTACACCTTC. Amino acid sequence: CASRPLAGASYGYTF.

The rearrangement joins TRBV7-8 to TRBJ2-7, with D unclear. The CDR3 is made up of 15 amino acids. Trimming cost V 1 base and J 0 bases, with 10 bases left between them. The germline CDR1 and CDR2 sequences are SGHVS and FQNEAQ. This CDR3 reads CASSLGQTSSYEQYF. The CDR3 DNA is TGTGCCAGCAGCTTAGGCCAGACAAGCTCCTACGAGCAGTACTTC.

The chain carries TRBV10-3 and TRBJ2-6; TRBD1 matches 9 bases. With 0 bases clipped from V and 3 bases from J, the junction kept 9 bases outside the gene matches. The CDR3 is made up of 19 amino acids. Germline lookup yields CDR1 ENHRY and CDR2 SYGVKD. CDR3 loop: CAISESGDRETLGANVLTF. In nucleotides, the CDR3 is TGTGCCATCAGTGAGTCTGGGGACAGGGAAACCCTTGGGGCCAACGTCCTGACTTTC.

This chain uses TRBV19 with TRBJ2-1; 7 bases match TRBD2. The CDR3 sequence is 15 residues long. Germline assignment: CDR1 LNHDA and CDR2 SQIVND (reference sequence). J was trimmed by 0 bases and V by 5 bases; bases with no gene match: 4. The CDR3 is CASSPQRGSYNEQFF. Here the CDR3 DNA reads TGTGCCAGTAGTCCGCAGCGGGGCTCCTACAATGAGCAGTTCTTC.

The J gene is TRBJ2-1, the V gene TRBV5-4; D gene ambiguous. This CDR3 comprises 12 residues. Trimming removed 6 bases from V and 9 bases from J, with 13 bases in between. CDR1 is SGHNT and CDR2 is YYREEE in the germline V gene (reference sequence). For the CDR3, the DNA is TGTGCCAGCAACCCAGTCAGAGGTGAGCAGTTCTTC. Its protein is CASNPVRGEQFF.

The V call is TRBV4-2, the J call TRBJ1-1; no reliable D call. CDR1 and CDR2 (germline): LGHNA, YNFKEQ. CDR3 length equals 13 residues. Trimming took off 1 base at V and 0 bases at J, with 3 bases between the two ends. CDR3 in amino acids: CASSQVLNTEAFF. CDR3 bases: TGTGCCAGCAGCCAAGTCTTGAACACTGAAGCTTTCTTT.

The CDR3 sequence: CASSTGSGYTF. CDR3 DNA sequence: TGTGCCAGCAGTACGGGGAGTGGCTACACCTTC. This chain connects TRBV27 to TRBJ1-2; the D is unclear. CDR1 MNHEY and CDR2 SMNVEV come from the germline V gene (reference sequence). The CDR3 length is 11 residues. Trimming pared 5 bases from V and 7 bases from J, leaving 8 bases between.

This clone was counted a few times. Other DNA sequences in this sample translate to the same CDR3. The genes are TRBV9 and TRBJ2-7; 7 nucleotides line up with TRBD1. The J segment lost 2 bases and the V segment lost 2 bases, leaving 4 bases of the junction unmatched. Looked up from germline, CDR1 is SGDLS and CDR2 is YYNGEE. This CDR3 region has 14 residues. CDR3 in DNA: TGTGCCAGCAGCGTCGGACAGGTCCCCTACGAGCAGTACTTC. Amino acid sequence: CASSVGQVPYEQYF. The full variable domain, completed using reference TRBV9 and TRBJ2-7, is DSGVTQTPKHLITATGQRVTLRCSPRSGDLSVYWYQQSLDQGLQFLIQYYNGEERAKGNILERFSAQQFPDLHSELNLSSLELGDSALYFCASSVGQVPYEQYFGPGTRLTVT.

The chain is built from TRBV5-6 and TRBJ2-1; 13 bases agree with TRBD2. With 4 bases clipped from V and 12 bases from J, the junction kept 7 bases outside the gene matches. Germline V gene lookup returns CDR1 SGHDT and CDR2 YYEEEE. This CDR3 is 14 amino acids long. The CDR3 bases are TGTGCCAGCAGCGACGGACTAGCGGGGGTGTCGCAGTTCTTC. Its translation is CASSDGLAGVSQFF. Filled out from reference TRBV5-6 and TRBJ2-1, the complete variable domain reads DAGVTQSPTHLIKTRGQQVTLRCSPKSGHDTVSWYQQALGQGPQFIFQYYEEEERQRGNFPDRFSGHQFPNYSSELNVNALLLGDSALYLCASSDGLAGVSQFFGPGTRLTVL.

V and J are TRBV28 and TRBJ2-1; D remains ambiguous. The CDR3 sequence is 13 residues long. Germline V gene sequence: CDR1 MDHEN, CDR2 SYDVKM. V lost 6 bases and J lost 5, with 11 bases in between. As DNA, the CDR3 is TGTGCCAGCAGCCCGACTCCCCACAATGAGCAGTTCTTC. Amino acids: CASSPTPHNEQFF.

This clone was observed once. J is TRBJ2-7 and V is TRBV5-1; maybe TRBD1 (6 bases). This CDR3 contains 13 residues. Germline assignment: CDR1 SGHRS and CDR2 YFSETQ. Trimming shortened V by 4 bases and J by 5 bases, and 13 bases separated the two germline ends. CDR3 in DNA: TGCGCCAGCAGCCACAGGGTGTACCACGAGCAGTACTTC. This sequence encodes CASSHRVYHEQYF.

Comments on this clone: A junction boundary mismatches the germline segment, possibly from a read error. The V and J genes are TRBV28 and TRBJ2-1; 9 bases align to TRBD1. There are 11 residues in the CDR3. The germline V gene encodes CDR1 MDHEN and CDR2 SYDVKM. This CDR3 is CASSIDRGLLF. The CDR3 DNA sequence: TGTGCCAGCAGTATCGACAGGGGGTTGCTCTTC.

The V gene is TRBV2, the J gene TRBJ2-7; TRBD1 is a possible D gene (5 bases). CDR3 length: 14 residues. Germline assignment: CDR1 SNHLY and CDR2 FYNNEI. Trimming removed 1 base at V and 6 bases at J, with 13 bases between. The CDR3 sequence: CASSEVAGLGEQYF. DNA for the CDR3: TGTGCCAGCAGTGAAGTGGCAGGGCTTGGCGAGCAGTACTTC.

The gene calls are TRBV7-9 and TRBJ1-1; D gene unclear. The V end was cut by 4 bases, the J end by 5 bases, with 11 bases between. Per the germline V gene, CDR1 is SEHNR and CDR2 is FQNEAQ (reference sequence). There are 13 residues in the CDR3. The CDR3 bases are TGTGCCAGCAGCTCTAACCCCGGGACTGAAGCTTTCTTT. Protein: CASSSNPGTEAFF.

This clone turned up a few times. This sequence joins TRBV19 and TRBJ2-7, with TRBD2 as a possible D gene (5 bases). The CDR3 loop spans 13 amino acids. The V and J ends lost 5 bases and 2 bases respectively, with 10 bases between them. Germline loops: CDR1 LNHDA, CDR2 SQIVND (reference sequence). The chain's CDR3 is CASSWGATYEQYF. DNA of the CDR3: TGTGCCAGTAGTTGGGGAGCGACCTACGAGCAGTACTTC.

The chain joins TRBV29-1 to TRBJ1-1, with D hard to call. From germline, CDR1 is SQVTM and CDR2 ANQGSEA. The CDR3 consists of 11 residues. V was shortened by 4 bases and J by 3 bases, with 6 bases between the two germline ends. CDR3 in amino acids: CSVGVYTEAFF. The DNA of the CDR3 is TGCAGCGTTGGCGTGTACACTGAAGCTTTCTTT. Full variable domain (missing parts from reference TRBV29-1 and TRBJ1-1): SAVISQKPSRDICQRGTSLTIQCQVDSQVTMMFWYRQQPGQSLTLIATANQGSEATYESGFVIDKFPISRPNLTFSTLTVSNMSPEDSSIYLCSVGVYTEAFFGQGTRLTVV.